Below, 30 T cell receptor beta chains from the same sample are listed, as sequenced in a study of CD8+ T cells in alopecia areata. As to treatment: oral pan-JAK inhibitor, 5-10 mg twice daily. Extracted RNA was reverse transcribed into cDNA, the sequencing template. Profiled with immunoSEQ multiplex PCR; TCRdb holds only in-frame clones, not every one. The table lists about 210,000 clones, 40% to 45% of them singletons, with about 2.6% in the top ten. Material: CD4+ T cells sorted from blood, obtained between weeks 36 and 40, from a patient treated with tofacitinib. The receptors come from a human donor with alopecia areata.

This clone was picked up many times. This chain links TRBV2 with TRBJ2-2; D is unclear. V dropped 4 bases and J dropped 10 bases, with 7 bases sitting between them. Germline CDR1 and CDR2: SNHLY and FYNNEI. This CDR3 is built from 11 residues. CDR3 sequence (DNA): TGTGCCAGCAGTGTTGAAAAGGAGCTGTTTTTT. It is translated as CASSVEKELFF.

This clone was recorded a few times. This chain uses TRBV7-9 with TRBJ1-6; D may be TRBD1 (6 bases). CDR3 length: 13 residues. V lost 7 bases, J lost 10 bases, and 14 bases lay in between. Germline lookup yields CDR1 SEHNR and CDR2 FQNEAQ (reference sequence). The CDR3 spells CASNREAYSPLHF. The CDR3 DNA sequence: TGTGCCAGCAACAGGGAGGCGTACTCACCCCTCCACTTT.

The chain is built from TRBV18 and TRBJ1-2; D might be TRBD1 (6 bases). V lost 3 bases to trimming and J lost 8 bases, with 13 bases between them. The germline V gene encodes CDR1 KGHSH and CDR2 LQKENI. This CDR3 contains 13 residues. CDR3 in amino acids: CASSPSRGDGYTF. The CDR3 bases are TGTGCCAGCTCACCGTCCAGGGGTGACGGCTACACCTTC.

The chain has TRBV5-8 and TRBJ2-7; unclear D gene. There are 14 residues in the CDR3. The germline gives CDR1 SGHTS, CDR2 YDEGEE. Trimming cost V 4 bases and J 5 bases, with 16 bases left between them. CDR3 sequence reads: CASSQRVLRDEQYF. In nucleotides, the CDR3 is TGTGCCAGCAGCCAAAGGGTCCTAAGGGACGAGCAGTACTTC. Full variable domain (rest looked up from reference TRBV5-8 and TRBJ2-7): EAGVTQSPTHLIKTRGQQATLRCSPISGHTSVYWYQQALGLGLQFLLWYDEGEERNRGNFPPRFSGRQFPNYSSELNVNALELEDSALYLCASSQRVLRDEQYFGPGTRLTVT.

This clone appeared a few times. This chain links TRBV29-1 with TRBJ2-3, with TRBD2 matching over 9 bases. Losses at the gene ends were 7 bases for V and 6 bases for J; bases not matched to a gene: 8. The V gene's germline CDR1 is SQVTM and CDR2 ANQGSEA. CDR3 size: 13 residues. CDR3 protein: CSAPKSGRDTQYF. CDR3 bases: TGCAGCGCCCCCAAAAGCGGGAGGGATACGCAGTATTTT.

The chain is built from TRBV5-1 and TRBJ1-1; D is unclear. Germline V gene data show CDR1 as SGHRS and CDR2 as YFSETQ. CDR3 length equals 13 residues. The germline V and J ends were trimmed by 3 bases and 0 bases, with 6 bases remaining between them. The CDR3 sequence: CASSSQMNTEAFF. Written as DNA, the CDR3 is TGCGCCAGCAGCTCTCAAATGAACACTGAAGCTTTCTTT.

This clone has just one count. The chain is built from TRBV5-1 and TRBJ1-2; D is uncertain. CDR3 size: 12 residues. In germline, CDR1 is SGHRS, CDR2 YFSETQ. With 7 bases removed from V and 3 bases from J, the gap between germline ends came to 10 bases. CDR3 DNA sequence: TGCGCCAGCGGGGTCGGGGACTATGGCTACACCTTC. Protein sequence: CASGVGDYGYTF.

The rearrangement uses TRBV27 and TRBJ2-4; D is perhaps TRBD1 (6 bases). This CDR3 is 15 amino acids long. The V gene lost 5 bases and the J gene lost 6 bases, with 17 bases spanning the gap. Germline values: CDR1 MNHEY, CDR2 SMNVEV (reference sequence). The chain's CDR3 is CASSPGTIPANIQYF. In nucleotides, the CDR3 is TGTGCCAGCAGTCCCGGGACAATTCCGGCAAACATTCAGTACTTC.

With regard to this clone: Other DNA variants within this sample encode the same CDR3. The chain recombines TRBV9 with TRBJ2-7; 7 bases are shared with TRBD1. From germline, CDR1 is SGDLS and CDR2 YYNGEE. The V and J ends lost 3 bases and 0 bases, in that order; junction bases with no gene match: 3. This CDR3 contains 14 residues. CDR3 sequence (DNA): TGTGCCAGCAGCGCGACAGGGACCTCCTACGAGCAGTACTTC. Translated: CASSATGTSYEQYF.

The table lists this clone with a few counts. This chain connects TRBV5-1 to TRBJ2-2; 8 nucleotides line up with TRBD1. With V trimmed by 1 base and J by 3 bases, 2 bases remained unmatched. The CDR3 contains 15 residues. Germline values: CDR1 SGHRS, CDR2 YFSETQ. Here the CDR3 reads CASSLIQGDTGELFF. CDR3 DNA sequence: TGCGCCAGCAGCTTGATACAGGGGGACACCGGGGAGCTGTTTTTT.

The table lists this clone with a few counts. The chain recombines TRBV11-2 with TRBJ1-4; D is uncertain. The CDR3 length is 16 residues. CDR1 and CDR2 (germline): SGHAT, FQNNGV. V gave up 4 bases and J gave up 5 bases, with 17 bases separating them. CDR3 sequence: CASSSFPRTRNEKLFF. The DNA of the CDR3 is TGTGCCAGCAGCTCCTTCCCGCGGACGAGGAATGAAAAACTGTTTTTT.

This clone was recorded once. The chain links TRBV9 to TRBJ2-3; D perhaps matches TRBD2 (5 bases). CDR1 is SGDLS and CDR2 is YYNGEE in the germline V gene. The V and J ends lost 0 bases and 7 bases respectively, with 9 bases between them. The CDR3 has 13 residues. The CDR3: CASSVGSGNTQYF. Written as DNA, the CDR3 is TGTGCCAGCAGCGTAGGGTCGGGAAATACGCAGTATTTT.

This chain uses TRBV6-1 with TRBJ1-1, with 9 bases fitting TRBD1. The J segment lost 8 bases and the V segment lost 2 bases, leaving 3 bases of the junction unmatched. There are 13 residues in the CDR3. Germline CDR1 and CDR2: MNHNS and SASEGT. The CDR3 DNA sequence: TGTGCCAGCAGTGAAACTGGGACAGGGGAAGCTTTCTTT. Residues: CASSETGTGEAFF.

This clone was counted between two and nine times. The sample holds other DNA sequences that translate to the same CDR3. The chain recombines TRBV18 with TRBJ2-7; 7 bases match TRBD1. The CDR3 extends over 13 amino acids. Trimming took 3 bases from V and 3 from J; bases not matched to a gene: 2. Germline V gene lookup returns CDR1 KGHSH and CDR2 LQKENI. The CDR3 loop reads CASSPGQSYEQYF. The CDR3 bases are TGTGCCAGCTCACCGGGACAGAGCTACGAGCAGTACTTC.

The V call is TRBV30, the J call TRBJ2-1, with a possible D match to TRBD2 (5 bases). V was trimmed by 3 bases and J by 8 bases, leaving 26 bases between them. Germline CDR1 GTSNPN, CDR2 SVGIG (reference sequence). The CDR3 is made up of 17 amino acids. The DNA of the CDR3 is TGTGCCTGGAGCCCTTTTGAGGGCAGGTCGGCCGGCGATGAGCAGTTCTTC. Its translation is CAWSPFEGRSAGDEQFF.

The chain joins TRBV9 to TRBJ1-1; TRBD1 matches 9 bases. Germline V CDR1 and CDR2: SGDLS, YYNGEE. Losses at the gene ends were 2 bases for V and 3 bases for J; bases not matched to a gene: 8. This CDR3 is 16 amino acids long. CDR3: CASSVSLQGAYTEAFF. The CDR3 DNA follows: TGTGCCAGCAGCGTCTCCTTACAGGGGGCCTACACTGAAGCTTTCTTT.

V and J are TRBV30 and TRBJ1-1; 8 bases map to TRBD1. This CDR3 has 12 amino acids. The junction had 8 bases not matched to a gene; V was cut back by 7 bases and J by 7 bases. In germline, CDR1 is GTSNPN, CDR2 SVGIG (reference sequence). DNA for the CDR3: TGTGCCTACGGACAGGGCTTGAGTGAAGCTTTCTTT. Its protein is CAYGQGLSEAFF.

This clone showed up just a few times. V gene TRBV2 combines with J gene TRBJ2-7; D perhaps matches TRBD1 (6 bases). CDR1 SNHLY and CDR2 FYNNEI come from the germline V gene. The CDR3 spans 14 residues. V was pared by 6 bases and J by 11 bases, with 23 bases between. CDR3 nucleotides: TGTGCCAGCAGGGTTACGGACAGTCAGAGGGCTAAGTACTTC. This translates into CASRVTDSQRAKYF.

This chain joins TRBV29-1 and TRBJ2-7; no clear D gene. CDR3 length equals 10 residues. V was pared by 0 bases and J by 7 bases, with 4 bases between. Germline V gene data show CDR1 as SQVTM and CDR2 as ANQGSEA. CDR3 region: CSVEEGEQYF. The CDR3 nucleotides read TGCAGCGTTGAAGAGGGGGAGCAGTACTTC.

The rearrangement uses TRBV7-3 and TRBJ2-1; the D gene could be TRBD1 or TRBD2 (5 bases each). This CDR3 comprises 15 residues. Germline V lookup: CDR1 SGHTA, CDR2 FQGTGA. Trimming cost V 5 bases and J 1 base, with 12 bases left between them. The CDR3 region has the DNA TGTGCCAGCAGCCAAGGGACCAGTTCCTACAATGAGCAGTTCTTC. Amino acid sequence: CASSQGTSSYNEQFF. The entire variable domain, with the rest obtained from reference TRBV7-3 and TRBJ2-1, is as follows: GAGVSQTPSNKVTEKGKYVELRCDPISGHTALYWYRQSLGQGPEFLIYFQGTGAADDSGLPNDRFFAVRPEGSVSTLKIQRTERGDSAVYLCASSQGTSSYNEQFFGPGTRLTVL.

The V gene is TRBV4-2, the J gene TRBJ1-5; D unclear. Trimming removed 4 bases at V and 4 bases at J, with 5 bases between. The CDR3 is made up of 12 amino acids. Germline lookup yields CDR1 LGHNA and CDR2 YNFKEQ. The CDR3 DNA reads as TGTGCCAGCAGCCTCAATAATCAGCCCCAGCATTTT. The encoded protein is CASSLNNQPQHF.

This clone was seen just once. CDR3 in DNA: TGCAGCGTATTAAGGGGCCCTGGAAACACCATATATTTT. Translated: CSVLRGPGNTIYF. The V call is TRBV29-1, the J call TRBJ1-3, with a weak D call TRBD1 (5 bases). This CDR3 spans 13 amino acids. Trimming took off 6 bases at V and 2 bases at J, with 11 bases between the two ends. The germline V gene has CDR1 SQVTM and CDR2 ANQGSEA.

The genes are TRBV27 and TRBJ1-5, with D perhaps matching TRBD1 (5 bases). This CDR3 has 13 residues. Trimming removed 2 bases at V and 7 bases at J, with 9 bases between. Germline CDR1 and CDR2: MNHEY and SMNVEV (reference sequence). CDR3 protein: CASSLQGSQPQHF. In DNA, the CDR3 is TGTGCCAGCAGTTTACAGGGAAGCCAGCCCCAGCATTTT.

The chain links TRBV29-1 to TRBJ2-5; 10 positions agree with TRBD2. Germline assignment: CDR1 SQVTM and CDR2 ANQGSEA. The CDR3 runs to 14 residues. Trimming at V came to 6 bases and at J to 4 bases, leaving 8 bases not matched to a gene. The DNA for the CDR3 is TGCAGCGTGTCAACTAGCGGGACTGGAGAGACCCAGTACTTC. This gives the protein CSVSTSGTGETQYF.

The V call is TRBV7-9, the J call TRBJ2-5; D perhaps matches TRBD2 (5 bases). In germline, CDR1 is SEHNR, CDR2 FQNEAQ (reference sequence). Trimming stripped 5 bases from V and 5 bases from J, with 15 bases between. This CDR3 has 14 residues. Written as DNA, the CDR3 is TGTGCCAGCAGCCCGATTGGCGCGGGTGAGACCCAGTACTTC. Residues: CASSPIGAGETQYF.

The chain links TRBV7-9 to TRBJ2-7; tentatively, D is TRBD1 (6 bases). CDR1 is SEHNR and CDR2 is FQNEAQ in the germline V gene (reference sequence). The germline V and J ends were trimmed by 3 bases and 6 bases, with 15 bases remaining between them. This CDR3 is built from 14 residues. DNA for the CDR3: TGTGCCAGCAGCTTTAGGGCAGGGGCCGCCGAGCAGTACTTC. It codes for CASSFRAGAAEQYF.

This clone was found a few times. Additional DNA sequences in this sample encode the identical CDR3. The chain uses TRBV15 and TRBJ2-5; D not resolved. Germline V gene data show CDR1 as LNHNV and CDR2 as YYDKDF (reference sequence). Between the trimmed V and J ends, which lost 0 bases and 3 bases, there was a span of 5 bases. The length of the CDR3 is 13 residues. The CDR3 DNA sequence: TGTGCCACCAGCAGAGATCGAGAAGAGACCCAGTACTTC. Residues: CATSRDREETQYF.

V is TRBV29-1 and J is TRBJ2-5; possible D gene TRBD1, 5 bases. CDR3 size: 14 residues. Germline CDR1 is SQVTM and CDR2 is ANQGSEA. V was clipped by 4 bases and J by 2 bases, with 14 bases between them. DNA for the CDR3: TGCAGCGTTGGTATAGGGGCTAGGCAAGAGACCCAGTACTTC. It translates to CSVGIGARQETQYF.

The table lists this clone with a few counts. The V and J genes are TRBV10-3 and TRBJ2-6; the D call may be TRBD1 or TRBD2 (5 bases each). The CDR3 is made up of 15 amino acids. V lost 6 bases, J lost 1 base, and 10 bases lay in between. Germline CDR1 ENHRY, CDR2 SYGVKD. In nucleotides, the CDR3 is TGTGCCATCAGCAGAGGGGAGTCTGGGGCCAACGTCCTGACTTTC. Protein: CAISRGESGANVLTF.

This clone came up a few times. The junction does not match germline at one end; this may be a read error. The chain links TRBV7-7 to TRBJ1-2; no clear D. The CDR3 length is 14 residues. Germline values: CDR1 SSHAT, CDR2 FNYEAQ (reference sequence). The CDR3 is CASRLTQVGDGYTF. The CDR3, as DNA: TGTGCTAGCAGACTAACCCAGGTTGGGGATGGCTACACCTTC.